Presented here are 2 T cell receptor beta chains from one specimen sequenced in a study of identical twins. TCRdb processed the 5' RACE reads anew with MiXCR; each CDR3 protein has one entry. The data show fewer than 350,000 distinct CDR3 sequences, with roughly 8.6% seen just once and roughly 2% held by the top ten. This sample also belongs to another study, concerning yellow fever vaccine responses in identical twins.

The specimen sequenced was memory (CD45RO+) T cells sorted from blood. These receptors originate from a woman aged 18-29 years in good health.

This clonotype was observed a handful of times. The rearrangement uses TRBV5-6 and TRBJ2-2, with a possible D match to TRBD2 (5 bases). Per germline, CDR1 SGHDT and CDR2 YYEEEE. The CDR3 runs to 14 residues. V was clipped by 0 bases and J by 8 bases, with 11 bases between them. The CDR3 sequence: CASSLGLASGELFF. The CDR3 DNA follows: TGTGCCAGCAGCTTGGGCCTAGCTTCGGGGGAGCTGTTTTTT. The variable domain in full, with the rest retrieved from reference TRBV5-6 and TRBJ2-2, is DAGVTQSPTHLIKTRGQQVTLRCSPKSGHDTVSWYQQALGQGPQFIFQYYEEEERQRGNFPDRFSGHQFPNYSSELNVNALLLGDSALYLCASSLGLASGELFFGEGSRLTVL.

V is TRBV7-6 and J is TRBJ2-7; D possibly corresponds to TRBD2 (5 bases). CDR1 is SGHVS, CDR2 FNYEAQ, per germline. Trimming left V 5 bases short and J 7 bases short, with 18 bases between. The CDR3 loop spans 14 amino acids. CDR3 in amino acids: CASSPERTVGEQYF. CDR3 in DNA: TGTGCCAGCAGCCCAGAGCGGACCGTTGGGGAGCAGTACTTC. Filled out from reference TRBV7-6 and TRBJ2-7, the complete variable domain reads GAGVSQSPRYKVTKRGQDVALRCDPISGHVSLYWYRQALGQGPEFLTYFNYEAQQDKSGLPNDRFSAERPEGSISTLTIQRTEQRDSAMYRCASSPERTVGEQYFGPGTRLTVT.